This T cell receptor (beta chain) appears in the sequencing data of a study of beta chain features in type 1 diabetes. Findings and limits, study-wide: When VDJ junctions were examined, type 1 diabetes patients showed fewer insertions and more deletions. Compared with healthy donors, patients appeared to share more similar naive, central memory and regulatory TCRB repertoires.

The CDR3 spans 12 residues. Germline assignment: CDR1 MNHNS and CDR2 SASEGT. The V and J ends lost 4 bases and 0 bases respectively, with 4 bases between them. cDNA synthesis used the whole RNA isolate, giving expressed TCRB sequences. The read count averaged about 3.3 million across naive, central memory and regulatory T cell samples. TCRdb's copy holds only in-frame clones and misses some; the assay was immunoSEQ multiplex PCR. Among hundreds of thousands of clones listed, roughly 16% were seen once. In the case of this clone: Its antigen is as yet unknown.

This TCR was sampled from a young man in good health. The chain uses TRBV6-1 and TRBJ2-7; D is uncertain. Sequenced input: naive CD4+ T cells from blood. The DNA of the CDR3 is TGTGCCAGCAGTGGGGCCTCCTACGAGCAGTACTTC. It codes for CASSGASYEQYF.